This TCR beta chain stems from a study of shared clonotypes between healthy human individuals. Broader study findings: Measured sharing among donors was expected to vary with sequencing depth.

Trimming removed 0 bases from V and 2 bases from J; junction bases left unmatched: 6. CDR3 length: 16 amino acids. Per the germline V gene, CDR1 is MNHEY and CDR2 is SVGAGI. Note on this clone: The antigen is unknown.

On sorted subsets, replicate PCRs used 200 to 250 ng DNA, or some 27,000 T cell genomes. TCRdb's copy holds only in-frame clones and misses some; the assay was immunoSEQ multiplex PCR. The sample has 2.5 million or so clones, over 85% seen once. V is TRBV6-5 and J is TRBJ2-7; TRBD1 agrees at 8 bases. Sequencing was performed on naive CD4+ T cells sorted from blood. Subset reported: CD45RA+ positively selected. The sequence derives from a man between 18 and 35 years old in good health. The DNA for the CDR3 is TGTGCCAGCAGTTACTCGATAACGACAGGGGCCTACGAGCAGTACTTC. Encoded protein: CASSYSITTGAYEQYF.